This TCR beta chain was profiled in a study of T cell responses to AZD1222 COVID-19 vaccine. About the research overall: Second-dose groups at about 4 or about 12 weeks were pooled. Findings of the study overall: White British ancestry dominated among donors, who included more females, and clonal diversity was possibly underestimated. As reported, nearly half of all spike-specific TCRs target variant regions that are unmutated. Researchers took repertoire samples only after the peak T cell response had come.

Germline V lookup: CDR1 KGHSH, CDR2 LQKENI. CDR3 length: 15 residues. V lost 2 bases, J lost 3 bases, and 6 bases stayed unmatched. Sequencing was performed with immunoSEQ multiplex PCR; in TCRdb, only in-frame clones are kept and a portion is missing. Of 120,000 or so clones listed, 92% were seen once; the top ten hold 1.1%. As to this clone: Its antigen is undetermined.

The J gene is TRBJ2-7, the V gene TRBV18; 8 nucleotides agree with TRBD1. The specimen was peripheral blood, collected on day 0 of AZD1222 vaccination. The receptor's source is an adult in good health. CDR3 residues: CASSPDRDRNYEQYF. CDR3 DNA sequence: TGTGCCAGCTCACCAGACCGGGACAGGAACTACGAGCAGTACTTC.